Listed here are 28 T cell receptor beta chains from one sample, sequenced in a study of shared clonotypes between healthy human individuals. Clones were sequenced by immunoSEQ multiplex PCR, and TCRdb holds only the in-frame ones, with some missing. The repertoire holds around 500,000 clones, about 85% seen once, with more than 9.5% in the top ten. Input material: PBMCs. The receptors derive from a woman aged 40 to 49 in good health. Some clones in this sample may be carry-over from other donors' samples.

Notes on this clone: This sequence is one base from a far larger clone and is likely a read error. Other DNA sequences in the sample encode the same CDR3. The chain combines TRBV7-2 with TRBJ2-2; the D gene is possibly TRBD1 (6 bases). V lost 8 bases, J lost 2 bases, and 15 bases lay in between. Germline-derived CDR1 and CDR2 are SGHTA and FQGNSA. CDR3 length: 15 residues. The CDR3 DNA sequence: TGTGCCAGCGGGGATCAGACAGGTAACACCGGGGAGCTGTTTTTT. Its protein product is CASGDQTGNTGELFF.

This clone was counted once. This sequence joins TRBV27 and TRBJ1-2, with TRBD1 matching 11 bases. The CDR3 has 16 amino acids. The germline CDR1 and CDR2 sequences are MNHEY and SMNVEV (reference sequence). V lost 5 bases to trimming and J lost 5 bases; unmatched junction nucleotides: 10. The CDR3 sequence: CASSTGTGGTTYGYTF. The CDR3 DNA follows: TGTGCCAGCAGTACCGGGACAGGGGGGACTACTTATGGCTACACCTTC.

This chain joins TRBV28 and TRBJ2-7; 8 nucleotides align to TRBD1. CDR1 is MDHEN and CDR2 is SYDVKM in the germline V gene. This CDR3 contains 15 residues. V was pared by 2 bases and J by 7 bases, with 10 bases of the junction left unmatched. The CDR3 coding sequence is TGTGCCAGCAGTTTAATGGGACAGGAGGGTTATGAGCAGTACTTC. Encoded protein: CASSLMGQEGYEQYF.

The chain employs TRBV20-1 and TRBJ2-7; TRBD1 matches 7 bases. The CDR3 totals 11 residues. Unmatched junction bases numbered 3, after V lost 6 bases and J lost 4 bases. CDR1 and CDR2 from the germline V gene are DFQATT and SNEGSKA (reference sequence). In DNA form, the CDR3 reads TGCAGTGCAGACAGGGAATACGAGCAGTACTTC. It translates to CSADREYEQYF.

The V and J genes are TRBV28 and TRBJ1-1, with D unclear. The germline V gene encodes CDR1 MDHEN and CDR2 SYDVKM. The V end lost 4 bases, the J end lost 0 bases, and 18 bases lay between the germline ends. The length of the CDR3 is 17 residues. CDR3 coding DNA: TGTGCCAGCAGTTCACCCCCCTCGGAGCTATTGAACACTGAAGCTTTCTTT. Encoded protein: CASSSPPSELLNTEAFF.

V is TRBV7-2 and J is TRBJ1-1; D remains ambiguous. Between the trimmed V and J ends, which lost 1 base and 8 bases, there was a span of 14 bases. CDR1 SGHTA and CDR2 FQGNSA come from the germline V gene. This CDR3 comprises 14 residues. The DNA of the CDR3 is TGTGCCAGCAGCTTAGTCGGAACAGAGGTGGAAGCTTTCTTT. It translates to CASSLVGTEVEAFF.

Points on this clone: This probably arose from a read error, given a far larger clone one base away. The V call is TRBV27, the J call TRBJ1-1; 7 nucleotides align to TRBD1. The CDR3 extends over 14 amino acids. Germline CDR1 and CDR2: MNHEY and SMNVEV (reference sequence). This CDR3 is CASSTTGMNTGAFF. The CDR3 bases are TGTGCCAGCAGTACGACAGGGATGAACACTGGAGCTTTCTTT.

This clone has a handful of counts. This sequence joins TRBV5-1 and TRBJ2-5; 10 bases match TRBD2. This CDR3 comprises 17 residues. Unmatched junction bases numbered 12, after V lost 2 bases and J lost 5 bases. The V gene's germline CDR1 is SGHRS and CDR2 YFSETQ. The DNA for the CDR3 is TGCGCCAGCAGCTTAGGAGCCCTAGCGGGAGTAGGGGAGACCCAGTACTTC. This gives the protein CASSLGALAGVGETQYF.

This rearrangement joins TRBV15 to TRBJ2-7; D call uncertain. Per germline, CDR1 LNHNV and CDR2 YYDKDF (reference sequence). The ends were cut back, 0 bases at V and 1 base at J, with 10 bases in the middle. This CDR3 has 15 residues. This CDR3 reads CATSRDFGSSYEQYF. CDR3 DNA: TGTGCCACCAGCAGAGATTTTGGTAGTTCCTACGAGCAGTACTTC. The variable domain in full, completed from reference TRBV15 and TRBJ2-7, reads DAMVIQNPRYQVTQFGKPVTLSCSQTLNHNVMYWYQQKSSQAPKLLFHYYDKDFNNEADTPDNFQSRRPNTSFCFLDIRSPGLGDTAMYLCATSRDFGSSYEQYFGPGTRLTVT.

The CDR3 DNA reads TGTGCCAGCAGTTACTCACCCGGGACCGCCTACGAGCAGTACTTC. Translation gives CASSYSPGTAYEQYF. The chain is built from TRBV6-5 and TRBJ2-7; possibly TRBD1 or TRBD2 for D (5 bases each). Germline V gene data show CDR1 as MNHEY and CDR2 as SVGAGI. The CDR3 consists of 15 residues. The V and J ends lost 0 bases and 2 bases respectively, with 11 bases between them.

V and J are TRBV4-2 and TRBJ2-2; maybe TRBD1 (5 bases). From germline, CDR1 is LGHNA and CDR2 YNFKEQ. V lost 4 bases and J 2 bases, leaving 17 bases between the germline ends. The CDR3 loop spans 17 amino acids. The CDR3 sequence: CASSPRGQLVNTGELFF. For the CDR3, the DNA is TGTGCCAGCAGCCCAAGGGGTCAATTGGTAAACACCGGGGAGCTGTTTTTT.

This rearrangement joins TRBV5-1 to TRBJ2-5; no definite D call. Germline CDR1 reads SGHRS; CDR2 reads YFSETQ. The ends were cut back, 0 bases at V and 4 bases at J, with 10 bases in the middle. The CDR3 is 14 residues long. The CDR3 DNA is TGCGCCAGCAGCTTGGCCTGGGGATCAGAGACCCAGTACTTC. This codes for CASSLAWGSETQYF.

The V gene is TRBV18, the J gene TRBJ2-1; a weak D match, TRBD1 (6 bases). The CDR3 is 16 amino acids. Trimming left V 3 bases short and J 3 bases short, with 15 bases between. Germline CDR1 reads KGHSH; CDR2 reads LQKENI. CDR3 nucleotide sequence: TGTGCCAGCTCACCTCCCACAGGGACGAACTACAATGAGCAGTTCTTC. This translates into CASSPPTGTNYNEQFF.

The chain links TRBV2 to TRBJ1-2; D is perhaps TRBD1 (6 bases). With 6 bases removed from V and 2 bases from J, the gap between germline ends came to 16 bases. The CDR3 runs 15 residues. The germline gives CDR1 SNHLY, CDR2 FYNNEI. CDR3 amino acids: CASRTLGGGNYGYTF. As DNA, the CDR3 is TGTGCCAGCAGGACCCTAGGGGGGGGCAACTATGGCTACACCTTC.

The gene calls are TRBV28 and TRBJ2-1; 10 bases fit TRBD2. V lost 6 bases to trimming and J lost 13 bases; unmatched junction nucleotides: 12. The germline V gene encodes CDR1 MDHEN and CDR2 SYDVKM. The CDR3 totals 14 residues. CDR3 residues: CASRSAVLAGVQFF. The DNA of the CDR3 is TGTGCCAGCAGATCAGCAGTTCTAGCGGGAGTTCAGTTCTTC.

V is TRBV18 and J is TRBJ1-5; D possibly corresponds to TRBD1 (5 bases). This CDR3 contains 16 residues. CDR1 and CDR2 (germline): KGHSH, LQKENI. Deletions cut 2 bases from V and 0 bases from J, with 11 bases between. In nucleotides, the CDR3 is TGTGCCAGCTCACCAAAAGCGGACACTAGCAATCAGCCCCAGCATTTT. Translation: CASSPKADTSNQPQHF.

This rearrangement joins TRBV28 to TRBJ1-1, with 7 bases identical to TRBD1. The V gene's germline CDR1 is MDHEN and CDR2 SYDVKM. Trimming took 6 bases from V and 8 from J; bases not matched to a gene: 0. The CDR3 covers 10 residues. CDR3 in amino acids: CASRQGEAFF. Here the CDR3 DNA reads TGTGCCAGCAGACAGGGGGAAGCTTTCTTT.

This clone appeared once. The rearrangement links TRBV6-1 to TRBJ2-7, with D possibly being TRBD1 (5 bases). In germline, CDR1 is MNHNS, CDR2 SASEGT. V dropped 2 bases and J dropped 4 bases, with 12 bases sitting between them. The CDR3 runs 14 residues. The CDR3 spells CASSENQGLYEQYF. In nucleotides, the CDR3 is TGTGCCAGCAGTGAAAATCAGGGTTTATACGAGCAGTACTTC.

Comments on this clone: It is likely a read error: a sequence one base away is far more abundant. The CDR3, as DNA: TGTGCCACCGGGGAGGACAGGGCTACTCTTGGAAACACCATATATTTT. Translated, it gives CATGEDRATLGNTIYF. This sequence joins TRBV15 and TRBJ1-3; TRBD1 matches at 8 bases. The CDR3 has 16 amino acids. The V and J ends lost 8 bases and 3 bases, in that order; junction bases with no gene match: 12. Germline V lookup: CDR1 LNHNV, CDR2 YYDKDF (reference sequence).

About this clone: With a much larger clone just one base away, this may be a read error. Without the conserved terminal phenylalanine or tryptophan, this CDR3 likely stems from a read error. The chain uses TRBV5-6 and TRBJ2-3, with D perhaps TRBD1 or TRBD2 (5 bases each). Germline V gene sequence: CDR1 SGHDT, CDR2 YYEEEE. This CDR3 is built from 15 residues. Trimming took off 7 bases at V and 4 bases at J, with 19 bases between the two ends. The CDR3 here is CASGRQLWGADTQYL. The CDR3 coding sequence is TGTGCCAGCGGCAGACAGCTCTGGGGAGCAGATACGCAGTATCTT.

This clone came up many times. Within the sample, other DNA sequences also encode this same CDR3. The chain couples TRBV14 to TRBJ2-1; D unresolved. The CDR3 sequence is 15 residues long. The germline V and J ends were trimmed by 5 bases and 10 bases, with 21 bases remaining between them. Germline lookup yields CDR1 SGHDN and CDR2 FVKESK. The chain's CDR3 is CASSTAIGPHMEQFF. The CDR3 nucleotides are TGTGCCAGCAGCACAGCCATAGGACCCCATATGGAGCAGTTCTTC.

The CDR3 DNA follows: TGTGCCAGCAGTCCCACGCGGGGGGGGATAGAGACCCAGTACTTC. Translated, it gives CASSPTRGGIETQYF. The gene calls are TRBV28 and TRBJ2-5; the match to TRBD2 covers 9 bases. Unmatched junction bases numbered 8, after V lost 5 bases and J lost 4 bases. The germline gives CDR1 MDHEN, CDR2 SYDVKM. The CDR3 has 15 amino acids.

The chain has TRBV5-6 and TRBJ2-1, with D tentatively TRBD1 or TRBD2 (6 bases each). The CDR3 is 13 residues long. Trimming pared 4 bases from V and 5 bases from J, leaving 10 bases between. The V gene's germline CDR1 is SGHDT and CDR2 YYEEEE. The CDR3 is CASSRGRNNEQFF. Here the CDR3 DNA reads TGTGCCAGCAGCCGGGGGCGGAACAATGAGCAGTTCTTC.

The V call is TRBV2, the J call TRBJ2-7; D unresolved. Per germline, CDR1 SNHLY and CDR2 FYNNEI. V was trimmed by 7 bases and J by 6 bases, leaving 16 bases between them. The CDR3 has 13 residues. CDR3 nucleotide sequence: TGTGCCAGCAAACTACACGGCCAAGGCGAGCAGTACTTC. Its protein product is CASKLHGQGEQYF.

The rearrangement uses TRBV18 and TRBJ1-1, with D unresolved. This CDR3 region has 14 residues. V lost 1 base and J lost 1, with 7 bases in between. The V gene's germline CDR1 is KGHSH and CDR2 LQKENI. CDR3 residues: CASSPLTQNTEAFF. For the CDR3, the DNA is TGTGCCAGCTCACCACTGACACAGAACACTGAAGCTTTCTTT.

The chain joins TRBV7-9 to TRBJ1-1; perhaps TRBD1 as D (5 bases). This CDR3 contains 15 residues. CDR1 SEHNR and CDR2 FQNEAQ come from the germline V gene (reference sequence). Trimming pared 5 bases from V and 5 bases from J, leaving 18 bases between. CDR3 in amino acids: CASSPETARRTEAFF. The CDR3 DNA sequence: TGTGCCAGCAGCCCTGAGACAGCCCGGCGGACTGAAGCTTTCTTT.

V usage is TRBV11-1 and J usage is TRBJ2-7, with D unclear. Trimming removed 5 bases from V and 0 bases from J, with 14 bases in between. Germline lookup yields CDR1 SGHAT and CDR2 FQDESV (reference sequence). The CDR3 sequence is 15 residues long. The CDR3 loop reads CASSPNSESSYEQYF. The CDR3 DNA reads TGTGCCAGCAGCCCCAACAGCGAGAGCTCCTACGAGCAGTACTTC.

The chain links TRBV10-3 to TRBJ2-5; D may match TRBD1 or TRBD2 (5 bases each). Trimming pared 3 bases from V and 4 bases from J, leaving 18 bases between. Germline V lookup: CDR1 ENHRY, CDR2 SYGVKD. The CDR3 has 16 amino acids. CDR3 coding DNA: TGTGCCATCAGTGATCCAGGGAGTCAATTCGGAGAGACCCAGTACTTC. It yields the protein CAISDPGSQFGETQYF.